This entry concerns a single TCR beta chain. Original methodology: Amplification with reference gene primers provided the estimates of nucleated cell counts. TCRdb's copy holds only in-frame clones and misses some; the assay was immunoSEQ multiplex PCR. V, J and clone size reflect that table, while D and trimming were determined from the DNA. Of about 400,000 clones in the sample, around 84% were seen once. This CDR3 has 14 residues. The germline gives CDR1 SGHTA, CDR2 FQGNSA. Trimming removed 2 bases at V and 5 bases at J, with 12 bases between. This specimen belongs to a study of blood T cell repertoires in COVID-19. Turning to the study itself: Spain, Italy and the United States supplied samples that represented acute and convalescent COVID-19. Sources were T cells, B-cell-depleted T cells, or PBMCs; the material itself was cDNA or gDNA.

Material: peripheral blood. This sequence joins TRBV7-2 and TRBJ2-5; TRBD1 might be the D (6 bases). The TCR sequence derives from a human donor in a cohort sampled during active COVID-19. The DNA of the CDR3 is TGTGCCAGCAGCTTATCCGGGACATGGGAGACCCAGTACTTC. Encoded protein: CASSLSGTWETQYF. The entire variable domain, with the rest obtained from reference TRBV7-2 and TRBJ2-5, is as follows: GAGVSQSPSNKVTEKGKDVELRCDPISGHTALYWYRQSLGQGLEFLIYFQGNSAPDKSGLPSDRFSAERTGGSVSTLTIQRTQQEDSAVYLCASSLSGTWETQYFGPGTRLLVL.